This is a list of T cell receptor beta chains from one sample in a study of T cell repertoires in cytomegalovirus infection. TCRdb ran MiXCR on the reads and lists one entry per CDR3 protein. The sample yields hundreds of thousands of distinct CDR3 sequences, around 18% seen once. The sequenced material came from PBMCs. These receptors all stem from a human donor in good health (CMV status not recorded). Some clones in this sample may be carry-over from other donors' samples. The conserved cysteine and the conserved F or W are not part of the CDR3 here. D genes are given only for firm matches.

D	V	J	CDR3
.	TRBV10-3	TRBJ1-4	AISESLDSPRQKLF
TRBD2	TRBV5-4	TRBJ2-1	ASSQTSGSSYNEQF
.	TRBV20-1	TRBJ2-1	SPGPLPRVSYNEQF
TRBD2	TRBV6-4	TRBJ2-1	ASSGPPAGDYNEQF
TRBD2	TRBV10-3	TRBJ2-7	AISGLAGGDEQY
.	TRBV7-2	TRBJ2-1	ASSPSGFSYNEQF
TRBD2	TRBV7-6	TRBJ2-3	ASSFLAGFPDTQY
.	TRBV7-2	TRBJ1-1	AVILRGVNTEAF
TRBD1	TRBV6-1	TRBJ1-2	ASSPRQGYYGYT
TRBD1	TRBV19	TRBJ2-7	ASSLDRVSYEQY
.	TRBV10-3	TRBJ2-1	AINGDGINSYNEQF
.	TRBV6-2/TRBV6-3	TRBJ2-1	ASSFRGSHNEQF
TRBD2	TRBV6-4	TRBJ2-1	ASKWSVTSGSNEQF
TRBD2	TRBV20-1	TRBJ2-5	SKGLAGSVGETQY
.	TRBV10-3	TRBJ1-3	GIKTPSGNTIY
.	TRBV10-3	TRBJ2-7	AISHAGGVSYEQY
TRBD2	TRBV10-3	TRBJ2-5	AISDPPGLAGTQETQY
TRBD1	TRBV7-6	TRBJ2-2	ASSLETGTNTGELF
TRBD1	TRBV20-1	TRBJ2-4	SAARDRVDIQY
TRBD2	TRBV11-3	TRBJ2-1	ASSRGGPDYHNSYNEQF
.	TRBV7-9	TRBJ2-3	AIPGAGDTQY
.	TRBV3-1	TRBJ1-1	ASSRQHLMNTEAF
.	TRBV7-2	TRBJ2-3	ASSFQGGFTDTQY
.	TRBV14	TRBJ1-5	ASSQDWGDLGNQPQH
.	TRBV7-2	TRBJ2-1	ASSEASYNEQF